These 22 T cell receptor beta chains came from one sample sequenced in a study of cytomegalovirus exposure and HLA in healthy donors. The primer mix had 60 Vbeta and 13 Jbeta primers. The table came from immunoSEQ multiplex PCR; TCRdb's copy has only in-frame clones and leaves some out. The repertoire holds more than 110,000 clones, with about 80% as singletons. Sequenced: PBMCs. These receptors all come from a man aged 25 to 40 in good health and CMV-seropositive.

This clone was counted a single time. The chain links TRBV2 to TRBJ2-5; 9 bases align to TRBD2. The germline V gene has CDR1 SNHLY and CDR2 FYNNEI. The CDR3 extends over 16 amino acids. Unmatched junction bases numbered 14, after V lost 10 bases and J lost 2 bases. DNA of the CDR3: TGTGCCACCGAATTGGCCGCTAGCGGGGCTCAAGAGACCCAGTACTTC. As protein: CATELAASGAQETQYF. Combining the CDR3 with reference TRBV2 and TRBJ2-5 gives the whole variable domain EPEVTQTPSHQVTQMGQEVILRCVPISNHLYFYWYRQILGQKVEFLVSFYNNEISEKSEIFDDQFSVERPDGSNFTLKIRSTKLEDSAMYFCATELAASGAQETQYFGPGTRLLVL.

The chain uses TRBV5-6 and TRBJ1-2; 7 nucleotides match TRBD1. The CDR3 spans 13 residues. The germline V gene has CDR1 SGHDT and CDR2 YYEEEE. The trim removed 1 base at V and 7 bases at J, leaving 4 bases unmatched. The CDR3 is CASSLRQGGGYTF. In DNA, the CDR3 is TGTGCCAGCAGCTTGCGACAGGGTGGTGGCTACACCTTC.

The CDR3 loop is CASGRSGAGADTQYF. In nucleotides, the CDR3 is TGTGCCAGCGGACGGTCCGGGGCGGGGGCAGATACGCAGTATTTT. V and J are TRBV6-5 and TRBJ2-3, with 7 bases matching TRBD2. CDR1 and CDR2 (germline): MNHEY, SVGAGI. After removal of 8 bases from V and 4 bases from J, the junction contained 12 bases not matched to a gene. The CDR3 contains 15 residues.

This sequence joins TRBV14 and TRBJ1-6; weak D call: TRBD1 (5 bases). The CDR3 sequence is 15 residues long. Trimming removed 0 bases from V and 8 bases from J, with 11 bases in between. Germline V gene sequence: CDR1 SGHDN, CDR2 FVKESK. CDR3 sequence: CASSQDWGSYSPLHF. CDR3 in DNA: TGTGCCAGCAGCCAAGATTGGGGCAGCTATTCACCCCTCCACTTT.

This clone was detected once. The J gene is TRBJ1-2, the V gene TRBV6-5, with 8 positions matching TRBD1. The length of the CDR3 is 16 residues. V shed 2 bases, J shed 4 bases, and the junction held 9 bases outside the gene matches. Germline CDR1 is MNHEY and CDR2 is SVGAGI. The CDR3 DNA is TGTGCCAGCAGTTACCAACCAGGGGGCGAGGGCTATGGCTACACCTTC. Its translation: CASSYQPGGEGYGYTF.

The CDR3 is CASSLAGGPSGELFF. CDR3 DNA: TGTGCCAGCAGCTTAGCGGGAGGGCCCTCCGGGGAGCTGTTTTTT. The chain carries TRBV7-3 and TRBJ2-2; 9 bases fit TRBD2. Trimming at V came to 2 bases and at J to 6 bases, leaving 4 bases not matched to a gene. Looked up from germline, CDR1 is SGHTA and CDR2 is FQGTGA. The CDR3 spans 15 residues.

CDR3 sequence (DNA): TGTGCCAGCAGCGACTCCACAGCCGGGAATGGCTACACCTTC. This sequence encodes CASSDSTAGNGYTF. The chain couples TRBV2 to TRBJ1-2; D remains unclear. The ends were cut back, 6 bases at V and 6 bases at J, with 17 bases in the middle. This CDR3 contains 14 residues. Germline V CDR1 and CDR2: SNHLY, FYNNEI.

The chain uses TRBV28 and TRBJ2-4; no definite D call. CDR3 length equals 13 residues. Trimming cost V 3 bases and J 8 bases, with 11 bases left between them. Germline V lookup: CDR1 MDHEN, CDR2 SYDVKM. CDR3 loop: CASSLNRWDIQYF. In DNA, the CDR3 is TGTGCCAGCAGTTTGAACAGATGGGACATTCAGTACTTC.

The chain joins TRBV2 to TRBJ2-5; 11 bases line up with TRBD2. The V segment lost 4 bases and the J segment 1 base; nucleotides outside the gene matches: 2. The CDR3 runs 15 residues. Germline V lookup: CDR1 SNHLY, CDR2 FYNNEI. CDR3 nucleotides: TGTGCCAGCAGTGGACTAGCGGGGCCCCAAGAGACCCAGTACTTC. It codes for CASSGLAGPQETQYF.

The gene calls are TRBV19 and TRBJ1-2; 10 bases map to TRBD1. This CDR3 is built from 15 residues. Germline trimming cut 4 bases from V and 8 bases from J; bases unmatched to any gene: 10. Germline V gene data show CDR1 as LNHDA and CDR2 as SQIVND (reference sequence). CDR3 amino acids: CASSTQTGGGQGYTF. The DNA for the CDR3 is TGTGCCAGTAGTACCCAGACAGGGGGCGGACAGGGCTACACCTTC.

CDR3 nucleotides: TGTGCCACGGCACCTGGCGGGGCCACCTACGAGCAGTACTTC. Residues: CATAPGGATYEQYF. This chain uses TRBV10-3 with TRBJ2-7; maybe TRBD2 (6 bases). Looked up from germline, CDR1 is ENHRY and CDR2 is SYGVKD. The CDR3 totals 14 residues. V was clipped by 10 bases and J by 2 bases, with 18 bases between them.

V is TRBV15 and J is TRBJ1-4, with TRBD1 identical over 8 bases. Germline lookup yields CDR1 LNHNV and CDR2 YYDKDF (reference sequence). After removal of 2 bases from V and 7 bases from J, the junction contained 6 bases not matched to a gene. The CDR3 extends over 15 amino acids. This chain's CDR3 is CATSRPGTGSEKLFF. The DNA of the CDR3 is TGTGCCACCAGCAGACCCGGGACAGGCAGTGAAAAACTGTTTTTT.

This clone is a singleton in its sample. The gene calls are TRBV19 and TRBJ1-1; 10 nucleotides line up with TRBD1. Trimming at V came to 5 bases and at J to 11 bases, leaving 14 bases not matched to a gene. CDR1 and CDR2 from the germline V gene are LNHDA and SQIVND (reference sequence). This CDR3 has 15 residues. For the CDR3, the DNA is TGTGCCAGTAGTTTACCGCCGACAGGGGGCGTCCGGGCTTTCTTT. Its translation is CASSLPPTGGVRAFF.

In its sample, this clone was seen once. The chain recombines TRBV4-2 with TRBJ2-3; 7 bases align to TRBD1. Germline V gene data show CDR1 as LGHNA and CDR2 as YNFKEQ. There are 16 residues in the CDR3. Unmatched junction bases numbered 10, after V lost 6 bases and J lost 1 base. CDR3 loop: CASRRTRTGGTDTQYF. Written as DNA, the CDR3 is TGTGCCAGCAGGAGAACCCGGACAGGTGGCACAGATACGCAGTATTTT.

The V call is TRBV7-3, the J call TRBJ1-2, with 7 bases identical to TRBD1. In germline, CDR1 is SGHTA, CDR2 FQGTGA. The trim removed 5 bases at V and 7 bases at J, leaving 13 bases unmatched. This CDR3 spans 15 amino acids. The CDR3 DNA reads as TGTGCCAGCAGCCTATACGGGCAGGGGGGCTTTGGCTACACCTTC. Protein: CASSLYGQGGFGYTF.

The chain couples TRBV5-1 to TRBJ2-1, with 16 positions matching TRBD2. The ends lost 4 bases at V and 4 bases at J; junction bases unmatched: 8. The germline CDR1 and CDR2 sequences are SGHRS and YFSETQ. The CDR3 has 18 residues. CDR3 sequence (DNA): TGCGCCAGCAGCCTTGGGACTAGCGGGGGGGCCTTTTACAATGAGCAGTTCTTC. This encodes CASSLGTSGGAFYNEQFF.

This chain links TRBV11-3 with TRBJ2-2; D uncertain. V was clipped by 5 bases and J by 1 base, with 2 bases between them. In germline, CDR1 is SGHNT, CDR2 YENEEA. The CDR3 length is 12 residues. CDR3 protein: CASSRNTGELFF. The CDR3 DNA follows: TGTGCCAGCAGCCGGAACACCGGGGAGCTGTTTTTT.

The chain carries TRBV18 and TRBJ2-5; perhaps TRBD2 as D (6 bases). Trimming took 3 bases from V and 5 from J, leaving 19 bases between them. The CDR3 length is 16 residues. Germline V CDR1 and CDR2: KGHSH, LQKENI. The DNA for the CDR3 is TGTGCCAGCTCACCGGCTGAGGGGCTGAGCGGGGAGACCCAGTACTTC. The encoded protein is CASSPAEGLSGETQYF.

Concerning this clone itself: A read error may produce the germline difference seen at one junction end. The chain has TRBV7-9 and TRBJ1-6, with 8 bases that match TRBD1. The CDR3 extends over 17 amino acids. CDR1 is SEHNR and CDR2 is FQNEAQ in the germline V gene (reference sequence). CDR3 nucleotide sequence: TGTTCCAGCAGCTTAGCATCAGGGGGCGCGGGTAATTCACCCCTCCACTTT. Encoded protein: CSSSLASGGAGNSPLHF.

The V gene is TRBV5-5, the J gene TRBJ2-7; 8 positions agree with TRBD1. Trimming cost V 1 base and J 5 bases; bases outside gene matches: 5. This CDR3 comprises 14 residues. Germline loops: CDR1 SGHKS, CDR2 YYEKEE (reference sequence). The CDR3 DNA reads TGTGCCAGCAGCTTGACGTCAGGGGGCAACGAGCAGTACTTC. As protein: CASSLTSGGNEQYF.

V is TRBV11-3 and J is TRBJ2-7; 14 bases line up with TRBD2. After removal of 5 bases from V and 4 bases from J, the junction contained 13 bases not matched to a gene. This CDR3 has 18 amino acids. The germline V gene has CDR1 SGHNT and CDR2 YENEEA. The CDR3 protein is CASSPNGTSGSRPYEQYF. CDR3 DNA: TGTGCCAGCAGCCCGAACGGGACTAGCGGGAGTCGCCCGTACGAGCAGTACTTC.

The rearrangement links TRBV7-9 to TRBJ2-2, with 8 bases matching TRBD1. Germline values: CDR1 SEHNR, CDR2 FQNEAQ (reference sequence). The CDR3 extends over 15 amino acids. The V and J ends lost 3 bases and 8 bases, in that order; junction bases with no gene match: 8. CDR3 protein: CASSFGTGVEGELFF. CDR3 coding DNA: TGTGCCAGCAGCTTCGGGACAGGCGTAGAGGGGGAGCTGTTTTTT.